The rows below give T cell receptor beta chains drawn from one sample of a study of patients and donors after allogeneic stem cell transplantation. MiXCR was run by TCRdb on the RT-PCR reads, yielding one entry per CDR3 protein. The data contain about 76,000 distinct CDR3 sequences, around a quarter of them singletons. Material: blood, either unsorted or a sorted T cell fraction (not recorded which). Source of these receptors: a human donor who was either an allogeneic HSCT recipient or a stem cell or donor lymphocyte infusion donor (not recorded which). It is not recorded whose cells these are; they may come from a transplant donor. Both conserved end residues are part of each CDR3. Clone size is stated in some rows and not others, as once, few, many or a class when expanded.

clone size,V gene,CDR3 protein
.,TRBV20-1,CSARGGNGYTF
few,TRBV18,CASSPDGQGGTEAFF
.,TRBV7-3,CASSLTARTGPKNTEAFF
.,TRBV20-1,CSARPGPVSPLHF
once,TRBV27,CASRPPLLAHSTDTQYF
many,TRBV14,CASSQVASGRIPMGQFF
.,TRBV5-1,CASTLAGGGTDTQYF
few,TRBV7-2,CASSLVFAQPQHF
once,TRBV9,CASSVATGIAGDEQFF
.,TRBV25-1,CASSEYRVQGCTEAFF
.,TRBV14,CASSLGQSPGNEKLFF
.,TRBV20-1,CSARDSKESTRFTDTQYF
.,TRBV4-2,CASSQGTSEHF
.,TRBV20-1,CSGGTSGRAAPEQYF
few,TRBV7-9,CASSPVWGSNYGYTF
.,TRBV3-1,CASSQKGPPQETQYF
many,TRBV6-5,CASSYSLGPQTNTEAFF
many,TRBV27,CASSVLAQETQYF
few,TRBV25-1,CASSEEIGQETQYF
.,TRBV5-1,CASSPEGAGAHYGYTF
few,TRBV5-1,CASSCRDPGRDNEQFF
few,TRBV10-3,CAISDRGDTEAFF
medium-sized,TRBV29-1,CSVSGTLYGYTF
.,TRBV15,CATSRQDSSTDTQYF
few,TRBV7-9,CASSQYLAGGYTDTQYF
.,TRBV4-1,CASSPGQHYDEQYF
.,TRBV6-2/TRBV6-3,CASRSGSRELFF
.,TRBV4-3,CASSQKRAFVTEAFF
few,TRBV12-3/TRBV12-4,CASSLVGSPLHF
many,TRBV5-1,CASSPGQGNTEAFF
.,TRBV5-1,CASSPDGGTQYF
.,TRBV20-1,CSATDRGGSGNTIYF
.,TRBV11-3,CASSRTSNQPQHF
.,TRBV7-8,CASSPDGIQAELIQYF
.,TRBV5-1,CASSFKIAHSDEQYF
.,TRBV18,CASSRDRSTEAFF
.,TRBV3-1,CASSQDADINNSPLHF
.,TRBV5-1,CASSLRDSETQYF
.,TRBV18,CASSPPGQGRETQYF
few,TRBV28,CASSLFPGGLYNEQFF
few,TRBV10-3,CAISDRESGYTF
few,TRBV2,CASSGMRTSETYEQYF
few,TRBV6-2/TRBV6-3,CASDDGTGLATNEKLFF
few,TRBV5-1,CASSGDSGNEQFF